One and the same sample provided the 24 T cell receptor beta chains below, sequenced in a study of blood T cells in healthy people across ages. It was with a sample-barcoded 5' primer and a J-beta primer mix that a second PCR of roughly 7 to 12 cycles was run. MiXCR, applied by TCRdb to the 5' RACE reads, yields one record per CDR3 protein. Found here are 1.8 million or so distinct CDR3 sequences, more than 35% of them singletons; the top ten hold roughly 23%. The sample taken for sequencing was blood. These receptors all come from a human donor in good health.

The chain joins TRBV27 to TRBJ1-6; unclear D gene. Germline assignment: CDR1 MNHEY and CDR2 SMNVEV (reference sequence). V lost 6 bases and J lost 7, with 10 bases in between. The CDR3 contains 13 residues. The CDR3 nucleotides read TGTGCCAGCAGCCTAAGCTGGAATTCACCCCTCCACTTT. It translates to CASSLSWNSPLHF.

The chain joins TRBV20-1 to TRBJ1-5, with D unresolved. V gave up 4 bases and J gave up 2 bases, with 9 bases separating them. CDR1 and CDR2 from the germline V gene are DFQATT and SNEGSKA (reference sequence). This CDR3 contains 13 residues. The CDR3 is CSATGFGNQPQHF. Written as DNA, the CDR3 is TGCAGTGCTACGGGGTTTGGCAATCAGCCCCAGCATTTT.

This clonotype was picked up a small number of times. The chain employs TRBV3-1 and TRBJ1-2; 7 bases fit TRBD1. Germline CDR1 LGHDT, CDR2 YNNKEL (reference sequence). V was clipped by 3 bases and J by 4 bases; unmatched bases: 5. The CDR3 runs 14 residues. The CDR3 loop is CASSHRQGGYGYTF. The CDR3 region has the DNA TGTGCCAGCAGCCACCGACAGGGCGGCTATGGCTACACCTTC.

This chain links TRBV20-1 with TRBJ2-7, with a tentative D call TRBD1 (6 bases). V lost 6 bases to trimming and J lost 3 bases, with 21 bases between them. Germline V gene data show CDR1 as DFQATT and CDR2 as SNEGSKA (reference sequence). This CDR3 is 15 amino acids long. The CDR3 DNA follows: TGCAGTGCCAGTGCCGCAGGGACACCAAACTACGAGCAGTACTTC. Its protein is CSASAAGTPNYEQYF.

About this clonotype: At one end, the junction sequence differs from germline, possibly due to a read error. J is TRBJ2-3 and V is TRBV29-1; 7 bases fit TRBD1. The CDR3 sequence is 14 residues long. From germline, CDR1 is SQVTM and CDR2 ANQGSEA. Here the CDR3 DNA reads TGCAGCGCCATCAGAGGGGGCGACGCAGATACGCAGGATTTT. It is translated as CSAIRGGDADTQDF.

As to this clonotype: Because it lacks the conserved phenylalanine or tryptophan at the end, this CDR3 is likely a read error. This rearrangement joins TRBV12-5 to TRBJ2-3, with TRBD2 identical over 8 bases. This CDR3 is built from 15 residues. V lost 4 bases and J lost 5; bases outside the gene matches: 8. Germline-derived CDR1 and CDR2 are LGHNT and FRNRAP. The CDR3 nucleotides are TGTGCTAGTGGTTCCGGGACTAGAGTGATAGATACGCAGTATTCT. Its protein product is CASGSGTRVIDTQYS.

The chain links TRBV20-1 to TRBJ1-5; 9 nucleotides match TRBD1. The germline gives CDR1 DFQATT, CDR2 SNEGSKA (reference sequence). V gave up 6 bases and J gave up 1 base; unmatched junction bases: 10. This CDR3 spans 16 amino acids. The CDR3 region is CSASRSGTGSNQPQHF. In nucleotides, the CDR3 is TGCAGTGCCTCCCGATCCGGGACAGGGAGCAATCAGCCCCAGCATTTT.

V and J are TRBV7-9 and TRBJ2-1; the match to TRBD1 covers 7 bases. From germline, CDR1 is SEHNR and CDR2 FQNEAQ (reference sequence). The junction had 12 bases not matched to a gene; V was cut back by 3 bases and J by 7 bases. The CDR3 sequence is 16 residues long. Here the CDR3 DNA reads TGTGCCAGCAGCTTCTCGAGACAGGGATCTAAAAATGAGCAGTTCTTC. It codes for CASSFSRQGSKNEQFF.

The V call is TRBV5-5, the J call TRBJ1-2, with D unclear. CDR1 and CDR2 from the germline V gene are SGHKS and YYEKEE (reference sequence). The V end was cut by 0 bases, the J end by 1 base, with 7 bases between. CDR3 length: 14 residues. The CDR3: CASSLGEVNYGYTF. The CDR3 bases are TGTGCCAGCAGCTTGGGTGAAGTTAACTATGGCTACACCTTC. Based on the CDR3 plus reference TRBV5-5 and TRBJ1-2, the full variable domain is DAGVTQSPTHLIKTRGQQVTLRCSPISGHKSVSWYQQVLGQGPQFIFQYYEKEERGRGNFPDRFSARQFPNYSSELNVNALLLGDSALYLCASSLGEVNYGYTFGSGTRLTVV.

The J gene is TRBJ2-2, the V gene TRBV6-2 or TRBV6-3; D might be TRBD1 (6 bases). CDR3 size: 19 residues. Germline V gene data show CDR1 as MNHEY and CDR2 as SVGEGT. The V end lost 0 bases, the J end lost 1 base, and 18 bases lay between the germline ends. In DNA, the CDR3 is TGTGCCAGCAGTTACTCTCGCAGGGACAACCCTGGGAACACCGGGGAGCTGTTTTTT. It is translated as CASSYSRRDNPGNTGELFF.

CDR3 in amino acids: CASARNTDTQYF. CDR3 sequence (DNA): TGTGCCAGCGCGAGGAACACAGATACGCAGTATTTT. The chain carries TRBV12-3 or TRBV12-4 and TRBJ2-3; D gene uncertain. The germline V and J ends were trimmed by 8 bases and 2 bases, with 8 bases remaining between them. This CDR3 has 12 amino acids.

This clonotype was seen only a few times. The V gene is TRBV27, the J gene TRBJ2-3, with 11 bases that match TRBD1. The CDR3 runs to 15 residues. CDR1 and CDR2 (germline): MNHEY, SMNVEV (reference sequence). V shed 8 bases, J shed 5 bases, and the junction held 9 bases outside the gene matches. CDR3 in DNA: TGTGCCAGCTATATGGACAGGGGGCGTGTAGATACGCAGTATTTT. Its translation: CASYMDRGRVDTQYF.

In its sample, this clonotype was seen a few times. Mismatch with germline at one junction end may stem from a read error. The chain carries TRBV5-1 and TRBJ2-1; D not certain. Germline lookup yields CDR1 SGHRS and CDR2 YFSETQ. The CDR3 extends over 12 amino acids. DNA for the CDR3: TGCGCCAACAGCTTGAGGTTCAATGAGCAGTTCTTC. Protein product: CANSLRFNEQFF.

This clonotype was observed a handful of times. This chain's CDR3 is CASSEYGPGGGDGYTF. As DNA, the CDR3 is TGTGCCAGCAGTGAATATGGCCCAGGGGGAGGCGATGGCTACACCTTC. J is TRBJ1-2 and V is TRBV25-1; 7 bases align to TRBD1. The germline V gene has CDR1 MGHDK and CDR2 SYGVNS. The CDR3 length is 16 residues. The V segment lost 0 bases and the J segment 6 bases; nucleotides outside the gene matches: 10.

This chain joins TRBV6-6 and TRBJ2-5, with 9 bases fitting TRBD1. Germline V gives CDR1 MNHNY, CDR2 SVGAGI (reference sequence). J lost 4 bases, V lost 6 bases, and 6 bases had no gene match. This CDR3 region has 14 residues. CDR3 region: CASSRQGERETQYF. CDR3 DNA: TGTGCCAGCAGCCGACAGGGGGAGCGAGAGACCCAGTACTTC.

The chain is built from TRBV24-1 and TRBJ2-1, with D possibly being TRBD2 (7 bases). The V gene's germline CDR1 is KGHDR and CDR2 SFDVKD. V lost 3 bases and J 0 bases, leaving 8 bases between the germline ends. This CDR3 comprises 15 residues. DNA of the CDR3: TGTGCCACCAGTGATCGGGGGGCCTCCTACAATGAGCAGTTCTTC. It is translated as CATSDRGASYNEQFF.

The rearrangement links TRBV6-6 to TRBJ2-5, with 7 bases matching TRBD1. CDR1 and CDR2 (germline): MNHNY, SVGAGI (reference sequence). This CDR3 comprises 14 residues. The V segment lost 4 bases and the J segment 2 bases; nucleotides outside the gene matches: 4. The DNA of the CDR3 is TGTGCCAGCAGTTCCGCGACAGGGCAAGAGACCCAGTACTTC. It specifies CASSSATGQETQYF.

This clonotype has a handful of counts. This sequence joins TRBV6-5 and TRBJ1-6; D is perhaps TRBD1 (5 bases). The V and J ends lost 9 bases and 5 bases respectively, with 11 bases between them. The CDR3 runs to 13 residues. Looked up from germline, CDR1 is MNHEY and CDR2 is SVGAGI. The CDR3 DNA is TGTGCCAGTATGGGACGGGATAATTCACCCCTCCACTTT. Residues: CASMGRDNSPLHF.

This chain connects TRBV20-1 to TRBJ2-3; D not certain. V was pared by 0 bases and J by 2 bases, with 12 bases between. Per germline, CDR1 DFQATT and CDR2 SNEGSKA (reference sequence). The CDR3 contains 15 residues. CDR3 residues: CSARDTGSPTDTQYF. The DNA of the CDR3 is TGCAGTGCTAGAGATACGGGCAGCCCCACAGATACGCAGTATTTT.

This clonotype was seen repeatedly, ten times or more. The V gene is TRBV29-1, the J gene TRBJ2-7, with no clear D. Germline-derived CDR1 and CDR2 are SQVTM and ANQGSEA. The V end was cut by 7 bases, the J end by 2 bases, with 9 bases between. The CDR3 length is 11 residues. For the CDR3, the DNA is TGCAGCGCCAGTACCACCTACGAGCAGTACTTC. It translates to CSASTTYEQYF.

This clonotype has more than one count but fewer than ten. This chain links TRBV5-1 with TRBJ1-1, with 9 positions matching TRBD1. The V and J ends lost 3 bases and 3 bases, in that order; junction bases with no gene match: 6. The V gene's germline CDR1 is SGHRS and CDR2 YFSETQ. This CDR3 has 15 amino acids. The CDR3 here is CASSSTGGGYTEAFF. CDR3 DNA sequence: TGCGCCAGCAGCTCAACAGGGGGCGGGTACACTGAAGCTTTCTTT. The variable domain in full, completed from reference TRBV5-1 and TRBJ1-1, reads KAGVTQTPRYLIKTRGQQVTLSCSPISGHRSVSWYQQTPGQGLQFLFEYFSETQRNKGNFPGRFSGRQFSNSRSEMNVSTLELGDSALYLCASSSTGGGYTEAFFGQGTRLTVV.

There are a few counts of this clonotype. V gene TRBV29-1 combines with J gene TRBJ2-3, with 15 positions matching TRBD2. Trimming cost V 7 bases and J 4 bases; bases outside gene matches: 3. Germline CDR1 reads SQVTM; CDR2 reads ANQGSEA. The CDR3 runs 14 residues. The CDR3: CSGTSGGAADTQYF. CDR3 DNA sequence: TGCAGCGGGACTAGCGGGGGGGCGGCAGATACGCAGTATTTT.

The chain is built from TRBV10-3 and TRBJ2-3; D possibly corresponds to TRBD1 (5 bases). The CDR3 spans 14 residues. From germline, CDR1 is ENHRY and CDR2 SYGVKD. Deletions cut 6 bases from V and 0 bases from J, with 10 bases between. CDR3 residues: CAIRDTSSTDTQYF. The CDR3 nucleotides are TGTGCCATCAGGGACACCTCTAGCACAGATACGCAGTATTTT.

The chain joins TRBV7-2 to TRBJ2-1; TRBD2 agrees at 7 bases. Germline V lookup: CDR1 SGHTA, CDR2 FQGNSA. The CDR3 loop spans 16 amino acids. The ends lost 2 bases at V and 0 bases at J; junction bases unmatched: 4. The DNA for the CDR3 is TGTGCCAGCAGCTTATTACTAGCGAGCTCCTACAATGAGCAGTTCTTC. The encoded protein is CASSLLLASSYNEQFF.